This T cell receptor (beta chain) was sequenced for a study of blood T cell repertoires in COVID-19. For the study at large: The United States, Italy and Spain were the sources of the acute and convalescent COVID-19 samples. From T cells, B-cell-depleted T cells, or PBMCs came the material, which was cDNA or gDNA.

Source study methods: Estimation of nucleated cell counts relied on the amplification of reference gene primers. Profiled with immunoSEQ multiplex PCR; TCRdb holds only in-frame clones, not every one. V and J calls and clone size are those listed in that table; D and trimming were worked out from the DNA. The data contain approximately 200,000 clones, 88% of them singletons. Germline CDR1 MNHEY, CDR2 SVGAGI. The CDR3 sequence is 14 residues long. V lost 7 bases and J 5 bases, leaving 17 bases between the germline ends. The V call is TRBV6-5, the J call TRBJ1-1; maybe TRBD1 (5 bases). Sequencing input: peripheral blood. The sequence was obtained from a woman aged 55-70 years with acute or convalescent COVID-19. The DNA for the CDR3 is TGTGCCAGCATCGTCCCAGGGAGGGGTACTGAAGCTTTCTTT. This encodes CASIVPGRGTEAFF.